This is a list of T cell receptor beta chains from one sample in a study of identical twins. TCRdb re-derived calls from the 5' RACE reads in MiXCR, one entry per CDR3 protein. Among 450,000 to 650,000 distinct CDR3 sequences, 13% to 15% were seen once, and the ten largest hold nearly 0.45%. The data were also submitted as part of a second study, on yellow fever vaccine responses in identical twins.

The sample was CD4+ T cells sorted from blood. These receptors came from a woman younger than 35 in good health. CDR3s include the opening cysteine and the closing phenylalanine or tryptophan. The D gene is left open where the match is weak. Clone size appears in some rows only: once, few, many, or a class for an expanded clone.

v_call	clone_size	j_call	d_call	cdr3_length	cdr3_nt	cdr3_aa
TRBV11-2	few	TRBJ2-7	TRBD1	19	TGTGCCAGCAGCTTCCCCACCCGGGGGACAGGCCCACGAACCTACGAGCAGTACTTC	CASSFPTRGTGPRTYEQYF
TRBV3-1	.	TRBJ1-4	.	15	TGTGCCAGCAGCCTCGGGCCTTCGGGGAATGAAAAACTGTTTTTT	CASSLGPSGNEKLFF
TRBV12-3/TRBV12-4	many	TRBJ2-2	TRBD1	14	TGTGCCAGCAGCTTGGGACAGCAAACCGGGGAGCTGTTTTTT	CASSLGQQTGELFF
TRBV5-5	few	TRBJ2-2	.	13	TGTGCAGCGGGCCGGGGCAACACCGGGGAGCTGTTTTTT	CAAGRGNTGELFF
TRBV12-5	few	TRBJ2-3	.	14	TGTGCTAGTGGTCCTTCAGGGAGCACAGATACGCAGTATTTT	CASGPSGSTDTQYF
TRBV10-3	many	TRBJ1-1	.	14	TGTGCCCTCCCGGGACCCGAATGGGACACTGAAGCTTTCTTT	CALPGPEWDTEAFF
TRBV12-3/TRBV12-4	.	TRBJ2-3	TRBD1	16	TGTGCCAGCAGTTTACTAGGGACAGGGCGCACAGATACGCAGTATTTT	CASSLLGTGRTDTQYF
TRBV6-5	few	TRBJ2-1	TRBD1	15	TGTGCCAGCAGTTCACAGGGGGCTGCTTACAATGAGCAGTTCTTC	CASSSQGAAYNEQFF
TRBV28	.	TRBJ2-2	TRBD2	15	TGTGCCAGCAGCAGTGGTAGCGGGAGGCGGAGGGAGCTGTTTTTT	CASSSGSGRRRELFF
TRBV2	few	TRBJ2-7	TRBD2	13	TGTGCCAGCAGTGTACTAGCGGTCTACGAGCAGTACTTC	CASSVLAVYEQYF
TRBV20-1	few	TRBJ2-7	TRBD2	16	TGCAGTGCCCGACGGGCTGGCGGGAGCCTTACCTACGAGCAGTACTTC	CSARRAGGSLTYEQYF
TRBV12-3/TRBV12-4	few	TRBJ1-5	.	12	TGTGCCAGCAGGAAGAGCAATCAGCCCCAGCATTTT	CASRKSNQPQHF
TRBV5-1	few	TRBJ2-3	.	15	TGCGCCAGCAGCTTGGATCGGGGGGCGCCTGATACGCAGTATTTT	CASSLDRGAPDTQYF
TRBV28	.	TRBJ2-5	.	13	TGTGCCAGCAGTTTATCCTCATCGGAGACCCAGTACTTC	CASSLSSSETQYF
TRBV5-1	.	TRBJ2-3	TRBD2	21	TGCGCCAGCAGCCTGGTTCCGGGACTAGCGGGGGGGGGGCCTAGCACAGATACGCAGTATTTT	CASSLVPGLAGGGPSTDTQYF
TRBV24-1	few	TRBJ2-1	.	16	TGTGCCACCAGTGAAAGAAGACTAGGCCCCAGCAATGAGCAGTTCTTC	CATSERRLGPSNEQFF
TRBV6-5	.	TRBJ1-1	.	15	TGTGCCAGCAGTTACGGGAGTCCTATGAACACTGAAGCTTTCTTT	CASSYGSPMNTEAFF
TRBV5-5	few	TRBJ1-6	.	15	TGTGCCAGCAGCTTGGAGGGGCTTGCCTGGTCACCCCTCCACTTT	CASSLEGLAWSPLHF
TRBV20-1	few	TRBJ2-3	.	13	TGCAGTGCTAGAGATGACTCCAAAGGGTCGCAGTATTTT	CSARDDSKGSQYF
TRBV11-2	many	TRBJ2-1	TRBD2	16	TGTGCCAGCAGCTTTACGGTAGGACTAGCGGGATCTGAGCAGTTCTTC	CASSFTVGLAGSEQFF
TRBV12-3/TRBV12-4	.	TRBJ2-7	.	12	TGTGCCAGATACGGGAAAACCTACGAGCAGTACTTC	CARYGKTYEQYF
TRBV28	.	TRBJ2-7	TRBD1	16	TGTGCCAGCAGTTTAGAAGTCAGGGGGAGCTCCTACGAGCAGTACTTC	CASSLEVRGSSYEQYF
TRBV10-2	few	TRBJ1-4	.	14	TGCGCCAGCAGTGGAGGGGCGGAGGGGGAAAAACTGTTTTTT	CASSGGAEGEKLFF
TRBV18	few	TRBJ2-7	.	13	TGTGCCAGCTCATTCGGGATAACCTACGAGCAGTACTTC	CASSFGITYEQYF
TRBV20-1	.	TRBJ2-5	TRBD2	16	TGCAGTGCTAGAGATACCCAGCGGGGGGTACAAGAGACCCAGTACTTC	CSARDTQRGVQETQYF
TRBV28	few	TRBJ2-3	.	14	TGTGCCACCCAAAAAGACAGGACCACAGATACGCAGTATTTT	CATQKDRTTDTQYF
TRBV12-3/TRBV12-4	few	TRBJ1-1	.	13	TGTGCCAGCAAGGAGTTCATGAACACTGAAGCTTTCTTT	CASKEFMNTEAFF
TRBV10-3	few	TRBJ2-1	.	16	TGTGCCTCCTCTCTGGGAGACAGGGTCGGGGGGAATGAGCAGTTCTTC	CASSLGDRVGGNEQFF
TRBV27	few	TRBJ2-5	TRBD1	13	TGTGCCAGCAGGGGGACAGGGAGGGAGACCCAGTACTTC	CASRGTGRETQYF
TRBV3-1	.	TRBJ2-5	TRBD1	16	TGTGCCAGCAGCCAAGCTAGGGACAGGCCACAAGAGACCCAGTACTTC	CASSQARDRPQETQYF
TRBV4-2	.	TRBJ2-7	.	15	TGTGCCAGCAGCCAAGATCCGAGACAGACCTACGAGCAGTACTTC	CASSQDPRQTYEQYF
TRBV2	few	TRBJ2-5	TRBD1	20	TGTGCCAGCACCCTACGGATCGTCTCGAGGACAGGGGCGATACGAGAGACCCAGTACTTC	CASTLRIVSRTGAIRETQYF
TRBV10-2	.	TRBJ2-1	.	16	TGCGCCAGCAGGGTCGGGGGCCCGAGCTCCTACAATGAGCAGTTCTTC	CASRVGGPSSYNEQFF
TRBV23-1	.	TRBJ1-5	.	12	TGCGCCAGCAGTCAATCGTGGCAGCCCCAGCATTTT	CASSQSWQPQHF
TRBV24-1	many	TRBJ1-2	.	11	TGTGCCACTGAAGCTAACTATGGCTACACCTTC	CATEANYGYTF
TRBV5-1	few	TRBJ2-1	TRBD2	20	TGCGCCAGCAGCTTGGCTGGCCGAGAAGCTAGCGGGAGGTGGTACAATGAGCAGTTCTTC	CASSLAGREASGRWYNEQFF
TRBV12-3/TRBV12-4	many	TRBJ1-5	TRBD1	14	TGTGCCAGCAGCCAGGGGGCTGGGTATCAGCCCCAGCATTTT	CASSQGAGYQPQHF
TRBV24-1	.	TRBJ2-1	.	11	TGTGCCACCAGTGACTGGAATGAGCAGTTCTTC	CATSDWNEQFF
TRBV7-2	.	TRBJ2-2	TRBD2	17	TGTGCCAGCAGCTCCAGATCCGGGACTACGAACACCGGGGAGCTGTTTTTT	CASSSRSGTTNTGELFF
TRBV11-2	.	TRBJ2-1	.	14	TGTGCCAGCAGAGTGGACCCCATCGCGAATGAGCAGTTCTTC	CASRVDPIANEQFF